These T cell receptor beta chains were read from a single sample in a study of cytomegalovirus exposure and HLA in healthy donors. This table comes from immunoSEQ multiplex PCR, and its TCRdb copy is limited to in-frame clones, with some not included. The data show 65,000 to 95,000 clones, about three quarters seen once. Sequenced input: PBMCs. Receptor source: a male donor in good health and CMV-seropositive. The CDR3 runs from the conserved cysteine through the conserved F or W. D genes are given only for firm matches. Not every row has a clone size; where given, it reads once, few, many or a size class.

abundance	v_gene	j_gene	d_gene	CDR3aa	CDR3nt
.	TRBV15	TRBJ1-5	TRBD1	CATSRTQGVGQPQHF	TGTGCCACCAGCAGAACACAGGGGGTCGGGCAGCCCCAGCATTTT
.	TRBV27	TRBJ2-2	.	CASSTRLWGRDTGELFF	TGTGCCAGCAGTACCCGGTTGTGGGGGCGGGACACCGGGGAGCTGTTTTTT
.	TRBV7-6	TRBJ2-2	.	CASSTIRNRVTGELFF	TGTGCCAGCAGCACAATACGAAACAGGGTTACCGGGGAGCTGTTTTTT
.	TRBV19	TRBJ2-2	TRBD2	CASSTQWGLAGDRTGELFF	TGTGCCAGTAGTACGCAGTGGGGACTAGCGGGAGATCGCACCGGGGAGCTGTTTTTT
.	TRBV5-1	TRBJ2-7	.	CASSRPGQSYEQYF	TGCGCCAGCAGCCGGCCGGGACAATCCTACGAGCAGTACTTC
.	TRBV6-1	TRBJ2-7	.	CASSGTTPYEQYF	TGTGCCAGCAGCGGCACTACCCCCTACGAGCAGTACTTC
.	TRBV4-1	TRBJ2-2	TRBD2	CASSQDLGTSRTGGELFF	TGCGCCAGCAGCCAAGATCTGGGGACTAGCCGGACGGGGGGGGAGCTGTTTTTT
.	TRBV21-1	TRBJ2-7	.	CASSKCRRGGPYEQYF	TGTGCCAGCAGCAAATGTAGGCGGGGGGGACCCTACGAGCAGTACTTC
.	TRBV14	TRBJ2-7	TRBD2	CASSQDRAGDFSYEQYF	TGTGCCAGCAGCCAAGATAGGGCGGGAGATTTTTCCTACGAGCAGTACTTC
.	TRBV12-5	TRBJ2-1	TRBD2	CASGLVRNSGSGVNNEQFF	TGTGCTAGTGGTTTGGTACGGAATAGCGGGAGTGGGGTTAACAATGAGCAGTTCTTC
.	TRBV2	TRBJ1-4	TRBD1	CASGRDRSEKLFF	TGTGCCAGCGGGCGGGACAGGTCTGAAAAACTGTTTTTT
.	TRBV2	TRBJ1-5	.	CASSEPDKFDTRNQPQHF	TGTGCCAGCAGTGAACCTGATAAATTTGACACCCGCAATCAGCCCCAGCATTTT
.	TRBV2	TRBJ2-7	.	CASSPRTVPYEQYF	TGTGCCAGCAGCCCCAGGACAGTCCCCTACGAGCAGTACTTC
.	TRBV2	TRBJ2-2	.	CASSVGGAYTGELFF	TGTGCCAGCAGTGTAGGGGGGGCGTACACCGGGGAGCTGTTTTTT
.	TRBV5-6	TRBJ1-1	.	CASSLSSTEAFF	TGTGCCAGCAGCTTGTCATCCACTGAAGCTTTCTTT
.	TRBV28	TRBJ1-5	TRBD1	CASSKGTGGPNQPQHF	TGTGCCAGCAGTAAAGGGACAGGGGGACCGAATCAGCCCCAGCATTTT
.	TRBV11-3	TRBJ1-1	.	CASRLGGKKAFF	TGTGCCAGCAGATTAGGAGGAAAAAAAGCTTTCTTT
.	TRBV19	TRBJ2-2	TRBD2	CASNRREGAGELFF	TGTGCCAGTAATCGGCGGGAGGGGGCCGGGGAGCTGTTTTTT
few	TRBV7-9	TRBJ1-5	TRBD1	CASSGDSQNQPQHF	TGTGCCAGCAGCGGGGACAGTCAAAATCAGCCCCAGCATTTT
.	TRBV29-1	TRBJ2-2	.	CSVADLTGELFF	TGCAGCGTTGCCGACTTGACCGGGGAGCTGTTTTTT
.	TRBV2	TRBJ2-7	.	CASSDRGGAAYEQYF	TGTGCCAGCAGTGATCGAGGGGGTGCGGCCTACGAGCAGTACTTC
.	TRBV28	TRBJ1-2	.	CASSLALPASGDGYTF	TGTGCCAGCAGTTTAGCTCTCCCGGCGTCAGGGGATGGCTACACCTTC
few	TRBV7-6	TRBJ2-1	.	CASSLVPQSSYNEQFF	TGTGCCAGCAGCTTAGTCCCACAGAGCTCCTACAATGAGCAGTTCTTC
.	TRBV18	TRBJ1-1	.	CASSPLGRGTEAFF	TGTGCCAGCTCACCTCTCGGAAGGGGCACTGAAGCTTTCTTT
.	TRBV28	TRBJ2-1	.	CASSFARVKYYNEQFF	TGTGCCAGCAGTTTTGCCAGGGTTAAGTACTACAATGAGCAGTTCTTC
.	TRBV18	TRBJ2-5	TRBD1	CASSHGTGEETQYF	TGTGCCAGCTCACATGGGACAGGGGAAGAGACCCAGTACTTC
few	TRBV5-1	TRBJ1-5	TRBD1	CASSFGTGNQPQHF	TGCGCCAGCAGCTTCGGGACAGGGAATCAGCCCCAGCATTTT
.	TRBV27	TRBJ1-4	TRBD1	CASSRDRGLDEKLFF	TGTGCCAGCAGTAGGGACAGGGGGCTAGATGAAAAACTGTTTTTT
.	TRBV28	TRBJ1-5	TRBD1	CASSLDRGQGSNQPQHF	TGTGCCAGCAGTCTAGATAGGGGACAGGGTAGCAATCAGCCCCAGCATTTT
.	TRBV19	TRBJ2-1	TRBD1	CASKPDRSSYNEQFF	TGTGCCAGTAAACCGGACAGGAGCTCCTACAATGAGCAGTTCTTC
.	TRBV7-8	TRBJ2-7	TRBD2	CASNLAGSSYEQYF	TGTGCCAGCAACCTAGCGGGGAGCTCCTACGAGCAGTACTTC
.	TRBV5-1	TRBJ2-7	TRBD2	CASSGPLLAGAHEQYF	TGCGCCAGCAGCGGGCCGCTTCTAGCGGGAGCCCACGAGCAGTACTTC
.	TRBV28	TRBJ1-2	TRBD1	CASSTPGGAFYGYTF	TGTGCCAGCAGTACCCCAGGGGGCGCCTTCTATGGCTACACCTTC
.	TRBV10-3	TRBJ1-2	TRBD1	CAISEGQAAPELYTF	TGTGCCATCAGTGAAGGACAGGCCGCTCCGGAGCTCTACACCTTC
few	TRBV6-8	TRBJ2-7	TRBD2	CASSYRREKRYEQYF	TGTGCCAGCAGTTATCGGCGGGAGAAACGGTACGAGCAGTACTTC
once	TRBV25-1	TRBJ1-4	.	CASSSGAGNEKLFF	TGTGCCAGCAGCTCTGGAGCGGGTAATGAAAAACTGTTTTTT
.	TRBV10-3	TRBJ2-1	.	CAISESTRQYNEQFF	TGTGCCATCAGTGAGTCGACTCGCCAATACAATGAGCAGTTCTTC
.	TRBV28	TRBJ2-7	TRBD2	CASSFFLRPSGSSYEQYF	TGTGCCAGCAGTTTCTTCCTTCGGCCGAGCGGGAGCTCCTACGAGCAGTACTTC
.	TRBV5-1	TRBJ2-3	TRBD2	CASRSGKAGGTDTQYF	TGCGCCAGCAGGTCTGGAAAAGCGGGAGGGACGGATACGCAGTATTTT
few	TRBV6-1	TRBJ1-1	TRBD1	CASSGQGNTEAFF	TGTGCCAGCAGTGGACAGGGGAACACTGAAGCTTTCTTT